The 10 T cell receptor beta chains below all came from one sample that was sequenced in a study of blood T cell repertoires in COVID-19. Profiling relied on immunoSEQ multiplex PCR, and the TCRdb table lists in-frame clones only, not all of them. The sample consists of around 150,000 clones, around 73% of them appearing once. The sample consisted of peripheral blood. The origin of the receptors is a man aged 60 to 69 who had recovered from COVID-19.

The chain uses TRBV11-3 and TRBJ2-3, with D unclear. The CDR3 consists of 15 residues. Trimming pared 1 base from V and 6 bases from J, leaving 14 bases between. Germline assignment: CDR1 SGHNT and CDR2 YENEEA. This CDR3 reads CASSLGLPTKDTQYF. The CDR3 DNA reads as TGTGCCAGCAGCTTAGGGCTCCCCACAAAGGATACGCAGTATTTT.

This rearrangement joins TRBV7-2 to TRBJ2-1; tentatively, D is TRBD2 (5 bases). CDR1 SGHTA and CDR2 FQGNSA come from the germline V gene. CDR3 length: 15 amino acids. V lost 1 base and J lost 6, with 13 bases in between. In DNA, the CDR3 is TGTGCCAGCAGCTTAGTCGGTGGGAGTGGCAATGAGCAGTTCTTC. Residues: CASSLVGGSGNEQFF.

Turning to this clone: Other DNA variants within this sample encode the same CDR3. The CDR3 region is CASSQGTGGETQYF. In nucleotides, the CDR3 is TGTGCCAGCAGCCAAGGAACGGGTGGAGAGACCCAGTACTTC. The genes are TRBV4-2 and TRBJ2-5; no firm D call. This CDR3 contains 14 residues. The V gene's germline CDR1 is LGHNA and CDR2 YNFKEQ. Trimming took off 1 base at V and 4 bases at J, with 10 bases between the two ends.

The rearrangement joins TRBV28 to TRBJ2-2, with D perhaps matching TRBD1 (7 bases). The length of the CDR3 is 14 residues. V gave up 2 bases and J gave up 6 bases, with 10 bases separating them. The germline V gene encodes CDR1 MDHEN and CDR2 SYDVKM. Here the CDR3 reads CASSLQGGPGELFF. CDR3 coding DNA: TGTGCCAGCAGTTTACAGGGGGGCCCCGGGGAGCTGTTTTTT.

The chain links TRBV3-1 (or the pseudogene TRBV3-2) to TRBJ1-4; D is undetermined. CDR1 LGHDT and CDR2 YNNKEL come from the germline V gene (reference sequence). CDR3 length: 16 residues. Trimming shortened V by 3 bases and J by 8 bases, and 19 bases separated the two germline ends. CDR3 in amino acids: CASSHSRMAREEKLFF. CDR3 nucleotide sequence: TGTGCCAGCAGCCACTCTCGGATGGCGAGGGAGGAAAAACTGTTTTTT.

The CDR3 loop is CASSPRTGQGGAEAFF. CDR3 bases: TGTGCCAGCAGCCCCCGGACAGGGCAGGGGGGGGCTGAAGCTTTCTTT. This sequence joins TRBV9 and TRBJ1-1, with 8 bases identical to TRBD1. There are 16 residues in the CDR3. The V gene's germline CDR1 is SGDLS and CDR2 YYNGEE. The J segment lost 6 bases and the V segment lost 4 bases, leaving 14 bases of the junction unmatched. Based on the CDR3 plus reference TRBV9 and TRBJ1-1, the full variable domain is DSGVTQTPKHLITATGQRVTLRCSPRSGDLSVYWYQQSLDQGLQFLIQYYNGEERAKGNILERFSAQQFPDLHSELNLSSLELGDSALYFCASSPRTGQGGAEAFFGQGTRLTVV.

In DNA, the CDR3 is TGTGCCAGCCGGCTAGCGGCCTACAATGAGCAGTTCTTC. This encodes CASRLAAYNEQFF. V gene TRBV28 combines with J gene TRBJ2-1, with TRBD2 identical over 7 bases. V gave up 8 bases and J gave up 2 bases; unmatched junction bases: 3. CDR3 length equals 13 residues. The V gene's germline CDR1 is MDHEN and CDR2 SYDVKM.

This chain joins TRBV7-3 and TRBJ2-2, with a weak D call TRBD2 (5 bases). Germline CDR1 reads SGHTA; CDR2 reads FQGTGA. Trimming left V 4 bases short and J 6 bases short, with 18 bases between. The length of the CDR3 is 16 residues. CDR3 protein: CASSSDPSPGSGELFF. CDR3 nucleotides: TGTGCCAGCAGCTCGGACCCAAGCCCGGGGTCCGGGGAGCTGTTTTTT.

The chain has TRBV6-2 or TRBV6-3 and TRBJ2-1; TRBD2 aligns across 13 bases. Germline values: CDR1 MNHEY, CDR2 SVGEGT. The CDR3 is made up of 16 amino acids. V trimming: 6 bases; J trimming: 4 bases; junction bases outside the gene matches: 6. The CDR3, as DNA: TGTGCCAGCAGCTGGACTAGCGGGGGCCTATACAATGAGCAGTTCTTC. As protein: CASSWTSGGLYNEQFF.

The V gene is TRBV7-3, the J gene TRBJ2-2; 8 positions agree with TRBD1. Losses at the gene ends were 4 bases for V and 4 bases for J; bases not matched to a gene: 8. Germline V gives CDR1 SGHTA, CDR2 FQGTGA. The CDR3 length is 16 residues. CDR3 nucleotide sequence: TGTGCCAGCAGCTCTCGACAGGGGTTGAGCACCGGGGAGCTGTTTTTT. This gives the protein CASSSRQGLSTGELFF.